This record concerns one T cell receptor (beta chain) sequence. The antigen is unknown. The data are from a study of beta chain features in type 1 diabetes. Study-level background: Sorted cell examination encompassed over 90 million cells across all samples.

Study observations and caveats: VDJ junctions in type 1 diabetes patients carried more deletions and fewer insertions. Overrepresentation of cells with high TCR expression could result from cDNA sequencing.

The germline gives CDR1 ENHRY, CDR2 SYGVKD. The ends lost 5 bases at V and 5 bases at J; junction bases unmatched: 9. This CDR3 region has 16 residues. Sequencing targeted expressed TCRB transcripts, as all isolated RNA had been reverse transcribed. Clones were read by immunoSEQ multiplex PCR, and TCRdb kept only the in-frame ones, dropping some. Of roughly 400,000 clones in the sample, roughly 16% were seen once. This sequence joins TRBV10-3 and TRBJ2-3; 11 bases line up with TRBD2. The sequencing input was naive CD4+ T cells from blood. This TCR was recovered from a woman aged 18-30 years in good health. CDR3 DNA sequence: TGTGCCATCAGTCTTATTGGGACTAGCGGTATAGATACGCAGTATTTT. Translation: CAISLIGTSGIDTQYF.